The 8 T cell receptor beta chains below come from one sample, sequenced in a study of blood T cell repertoires in COVID-19. Assay used: immunoSEQ multiplex PCR; TCRdb lists only in-frame clones, some missing. The sample includes about 260,000 clones, 88% of them seen just once. Sequenced sample: peripheral blood. These TCRs come from a human donor in a cohort sampled during active COVID-19.

The chain combines TRBV29-1 with TRBJ2-7, with 9 bases fitting TRBD1. J gave up 4 bases and V 0 bases, and 4 bases lay outside the gene matches. The germline CDR1 and CDR2 sequences are SQVTM and ANQGSEA. The CDR3 sequence is 14 residues long. DNA for the CDR3: TGCAGCGTTGAAGATCGAGACAGGGGGTACGAGCAGTACTTC. This translates into CSVEDRDRGYEQYF.

This clone was picked up one time. The chain couples TRBV4-3 to TRBJ2-6; maybe TRBD1 (6 bases). Germline CDR1 is LGHNA and CDR2 is YSLEER. V lost 1 base and J 1 base, leaving 11 bases between the germline ends. CDR3 size: 17 residues. The DNA for the CDR3 is TGCGCCAGCAGCCAAGGAAGGGGGAAGTCTGGGGCCAACGTCCTGACTTTC. As protein: CASSQGRGKSGANVLTF.

The rearrangement uses TRBV4-2 and TRBJ1-5; possibly TRBD1 for D (6 bases). The V gene's germline CDR1 is LGHNA and CDR2 YNFKEQ. The CDR3 covers 15 residues. Trimming shortened V by 3 bases and J by 4 bases, and 13 bases separated the two germline ends. CDR3 sequence: CASSHSLDRNQPQHF. CDR3 nucleotide sequence: TGTGCCAGCAGCCATTCTTTGGACAGAAATCAGCCCCAGCATTTT.

The J gene is TRBJ1-1, the V gene TRBV2; D gene ambiguous. This CDR3 is 14 amino acids long. Germline-derived CDR1 and CDR2 are SNHLY and FYNNEI. With 5 bases removed from V and 4 bases from J, the gap between germline ends came to 14 bases. This chain's CDR3 is CASSIYQEGTEAFF. In DNA, the CDR3 is TGTGCCAGCAGTATATACCAGGAGGGCACTGAAGCTTTCTTT.

The chain has TRBV4-1 and TRBJ1-3, with D perhaps matching TRBD1 (5 bases). The CDR3 is made up of 16 amino acids. V was trimmed by 0 bases and J by 2 bases, leaving 11 bases between them. CDR1 is MGHRA and CDR2 is YSYEKL in the germline V gene. The CDR3 spells CASSQDRGMAGNTIYF. The CDR3 nucleotides read TGCGCCAGCAGCCAAGATCGGGGGATGGCTGGAAACACCATATATTTT.

The rearrangement links TRBV19 to TRBJ1-4, with D possibly matching TRBD1 (5 bases). Germline-derived CDR1 and CDR2 are LNHDA and SQIVND (reference sequence). V lost 3 bases and J lost 7, with 21 bases in between. The CDR3 has 17 residues. The CDR3 DNA follows: TGTGCCAGTAGTATTCCCGCGGGGCCCAGGCGAAGTGAAAAACTGTTTTTT. Amino acids: CASSIPAGPRRSEKLFF.

The chain is built from TRBV28 and TRBJ1-2, with 8 bases lining up with TRBD1. Germline assignment: CDR1 MDHEN and CDR2 SYDVKM. Trimming cost V 3 bases and J 8 bases; bases outside gene matches: 8. This CDR3 contains 14 residues. The DNA of the CDR3 is TGTGCCAGCAGTTTCCGGCAGGGGGCGTTCGGCTACACCTTC. Translating gives CASSFRQGAFGYTF.

This rearrangement joins TRBV7-6 to TRBJ2-1; TRBD2 might be the D (5 bases). The CDR3 has 15 amino acids. The germline CDR1 and CDR2 sequences are SGHVS and FNYEAQ. Deletions cut 1 base from V and 1 base from J, with 8 bases between. The CDR3 region is CASSLGTFSYNEQFF. The CDR3 coding sequence is TGTGCCAGCAGCTTAGGGACTTTTTCCTACAATGAGCAGTTCTTC.